Each of the 29 T cell receptor beta chains below was sequenced from the same sample in a study of human versus mouse CDR3 diversity and MHC coevolution. Measured with immunoSEQ multiplex PCR; TCRdb has only the in-frame clones, and not every one. The sample lists about 81,000 clones, roughly 95% occurring once. The sequenced material came from naive CD4+ T cells from blood. The sample's subset: CD45RO-negative CD62L-positive naive CD4 T cells. The receptors shown here come from a person aged 30-69 years in good health.

This sequence joins TRBV11-2 and TRBJ1-1, with 7 positions matching TRBD1. V lost 1 base to trimming and J lost 11 bases; unmatched junction nucleotides: 4. The CDR3 runs 12 residues. From germline, CDR1 is SGHAT and CDR2 FQNNGV. The CDR3 DNA follows: TGTGCCAGCAGCTTAGTCCCCAGGGGGGCTTTCTTT. Translated: CASSLVPRGAFF.

The chain is built from TRBV19 and TRBJ2-7; D unresolved. V lost 5 bases to trimming and J lost 4 bases, with 12 bases between them. CDR3 length: 13 amino acids. CDR1 and CDR2 (germline): LNHDA, SQIVND (reference sequence). The DNA for the CDR3 is TGTGCCAGTAGTCGTCAAGAGAGATACGAGCAGTACTTC. It is translated as CASSRQERYEQYF.

The V and J genes are TRBV5-1 and TRBJ2-3; weak D call: TRBD2 (5 bases). From germline, CDR1 is SGHRS and CDR2 YFSETQ. The V gene lost 3 bases and the J gene lost 2 bases, with 13 bases spanning the gap. The length of the CDR3 is 15 residues. CDR3 sequence reads: CASSSTRAHTDTQYF. The CDR3 nucleotides read TGCGCCAGCAGCTCAACTAGAGCCCACACAGATACGCAGTATTTT.

This chain connects TRBV6-5 to TRBJ2-1; D call uncertain. Between the trimmed V and J ends, which lost 2 bases and 6 bases, there was a span of 11 bases. The CDR3 length is 14 residues. CDR1 is MNHEY and CDR2 is SVGAGI in the germline V gene. The CDR3 is CASSYLPVPNEQFF. The CDR3 DNA reads TGTGCCAGCAGTTACCTCCCAGTCCCCAATGAGCAGTTCTTC.

The chain carries TRBV7-3 and TRBJ2-2, with TRBD1 matching over 7 bases. Germline CDR1 and CDR2: SGHTA and FQGTGA. V was clipped by 5 bases and J by 1 base; unmatched bases: 4. This CDR3 spans 15 amino acids. This CDR3 is CASSQGQKNTGELFF. CDR3 bases: TGTGCCAGCAGCCAGGGACAGAAGAACACCGGGGAGCTGTTTTTT.

The chain is built from TRBV19 and TRBJ1-2; TRBD1 matches at 7 bases. The CDR3 runs 13 residues. The germline V gene has CDR1 LNHDA and CDR2 SQIVND (reference sequence). With V trimmed by 5 bases and J by 4 bases, 4 bases remained unmatched. As DNA, the CDR3 is TGTGCCAGTAGTTCGGCAGGGGGCTATGGCTACACCTTC. It translates to CASSSAGGYGYTF.

The chain carries TRBV5-4 and TRBJ1-4; no definite D call. The V end was cut by 0 bases, the J end by 6 bases, with 12 bases between. CDR3 length: 15 residues. Germline lookup yields CDR1 SGHNT and CDR2 YYREEE (reference sequence). The CDR3 DNA sequence: TGTGCCAGCAGCTTGGGAACGGCGGGGTATGAAAAACTGTTTTTT. Translated, it gives CASSLGTAGYEKLFF.

The rearrangement links TRBV28 to TRBJ1-1; 8 bases are a match to TRBD1. The germline V gene has CDR1 MDHEN and CDR2 SYDVKM. Germline trimming cut 7 bases from V and 2 bases from J; bases unmatched to any gene: 6. CDR3 length equals 14 residues. The CDR3 DNA sequence: TGTGCCAGCACTCCCCCAGGGGGCAACACTGAAGCTTTCTTT. Translating it yields CASTPPGGNTEAFF.

The rearrangement joins TRBV27 to TRBJ2-1; D gene uncertain. Trimming removed 0 bases at V and 4 bases at J, with 13 bases between. This CDR3 is 16 amino acids long. Germline CDR1 and CDR2: MNHEY and SMNVEV (reference sequence). CDR3 protein: CASSLSFGVEYNEQFF. DNA of the CDR3: TGTGCCAGCAGTTTATCGTTCGGAGTGGAATACAATGAGCAGTTCTTC.

CDR3 DNA sequence: TGTGCCAGCAGCACCCCTGGGAGGATCCAAGAGACCCAGTACTTC. Translation gives CASSTPGRIQETQYF. The chain couples TRBV7-8 to TRBJ2-5, with a tentative D call TRBD2 (6 bases). Germline V gene lookup returns CDR1 SGHVS and CDR2 FQNEAQ. V lost 5 bases, J lost 1 base, and 14 bases lay in between. This CDR3 contains 15 residues.

The chain couples TRBV2 to TRBJ1-6; D gene ambiguous. The CDR3 is 14 amino acids. CDR1 is SNHLY and CDR2 is FYNNEI in the germline V gene. Trimming stripped 6 bases from V and 8 bases from J, with 14 bases between. The CDR3 region has the DNA TGTGCCAGCAGATCAGAGGGCAAGGATTCACCCCTCCACTTT. This codes for CASRSEGKDSPLHF.

The chain is built from TRBV18 and TRBJ2-7; D is perhaps TRBD2 (6 bases). Germline-derived CDR1 and CDR2 are KGHSH and LQKENI. The CDR3 loop spans 14 amino acids. V was cut by 3 bases and J by 2 bases, with 11 bases left in between. The CDR3 DNA reads TGTGCCAGCTCACCGGGGGGAGGTCCCTACGAGCAGTACTTC. Translation gives CASSPGGGPYEQYF.

The chain is built from TRBV30 and TRBJ1-2; D may be TRBD1 (5 bases). The CDR3 is made up of 13 amino acids. Germline V gene data show CDR1 as GTSNPN and CDR2 as SVGIG (reference sequence). Trimming took 4 bases from V and 4 from J, leaving 13 bases between them. The CDR3 DNA reads as TGTGCCTGGAACCTCGCAGGGTCCTATGGCTACACCTTC. Its translation: CAWNLAGSYGYTF.

This clone was detected only once. This chain joins TRBV18 and TRBJ1-4; the match to TRBD1 covers 7 bases. CDR1 and CDR2 from the germline V gene are KGHSH and LQKENI. Losses at the gene ends were 3 bases for V and 0 bases for J; bases not matched to a gene: 1. The CDR3 loop spans 15 amino acids. CDR3 DNA: TGTGCCAGCTCACCCCAGGGGGCAACTAATGAAAAACTGTTTTTT. Translating it yields CASSPQGATNEKLFF.

J is TRBJ2-1 and V is TRBV7-3; 8 bases align to TRBD2. CDR1 and CDR2 (germline): SGHTA, FQGTGA. This CDR3 has 15 residues. V was clipped by 4 bases and J by 6 bases; unmatched bases: 8. In DNA, the CDR3 is TGTGCCAGCAGCTCAACGGCGGGGGGCACCAATGAGCAGTTCTTC. Translated, it gives CASSSTAGGTNEQFF.

J is TRBJ1-1 and V is TRBV28; unclear D gene. The CDR3 is 12 amino acids. V shed 8 bases and J shed 3 bases, with 10 bases lying between them. Germline V gives CDR1 MDHEN, CDR2 SYDVKM. The CDR3 nucleotides are TGTGCCAGCGCAGAGGGCTACACTGAAGCTTTCTTT. This translates into CASAEGYTEAFF.

In nucleotides, the CDR3 is TGTGCCAGTAGTATAGTGGGGGCAGATGGCTACACCTTC. Its protein product is CASSIVGADGYTF. The V call is TRBV19, the J call TRBJ1-2, with D possibly TRBD1 on 6 matching bases. V was pared by 1 base and J by 6 bases, with 9 bases between. CDR1 is LNHDA, CDR2 SQIVND, per germline (reference sequence). CDR3 length: 13 amino acids.

This rearrangement joins TRBV11-3 to TRBJ2-7, with 7 bases lining up with TRBD1. Looked up from germline, CDR1 is SGHNT and CDR2 is YENEEA. V lost 2 bases to trimming and J lost 3 bases; unmatched junction nucleotides: 1. The CDR3 runs 13 residues. The CDR3 DNA is TGTGCCAGCAGCTTACGACAGGGCTACGAGCAGTACTTC. Translation: CASSLRQGYEQYF. Full variable domain (rest looked up from reference TRBV11-3 and TRBJ2-7): EAGVVQSPRYKIIEKKQPVAFWCNPISGHNTLYWYLQNLGQGPELLIRYENEEAVDDSQLPKDRFSAERLKGVDSTLKIQPAELGDSAVYLCASSLRQGYEQYFGPGTRLTVT.

The chain combines TRBV7-2 with TRBJ2-7, with TRBD1 matching 7 bases. CDR1 and CDR2 from the germline V gene are SGHTA and FQGNSA. This CDR3 is 12 amino acids long. The J segment lost 7 bases and the V segment lost 5 bases, leaving 5 bases of the junction unmatched. CDR3: CASSIGGREQYF. The CDR3 coding sequence is TGTGCCAGCAGCATAGGGGGCAGAGAGCAGTACTTC. Full variable domain (remainder filled in from reference TRBV7-2 and TRBJ2-7): GAGVSQSPSNKVTEKGKDVELRCDPISGHTALYWYRQSLGQGLEFLIYFQGNSAPDKSGLPSDRFSAERTGGSVSTLTIQRTQQEDSAVYLCASSIGGREQYFGPGTRLTVT.

CDR3 DNA sequence: TGCGCCAGCAGCTTGGTACCCGGGACTAACCTCGGGGAGCAGTACTTC. It is translated as CASSLVPGTNLGEQYF. The V gene is TRBV5-1, the J gene TRBJ2-7, with 7 bases lining up with TRBD2. This CDR3 has 16 amino acids. Germline CDR1 reads SGHRS; CDR2 reads YFSETQ. V lost 0 bases to trimming and J lost 7 bases; unmatched junction nucleotides: 13.

This rearrangement joins TRBV7-9 to TRBJ2-7; TRBD1 agrees at 8 bases. The J segment lost 2 bases and the V segment lost 0 bases, leaving 12 bases of the junction unmatched. This CDR3 region has 18 residues. Germline CDR1 and CDR2: SEHNR and FQNEAQ (reference sequence). The CDR3 DNA reads TGTGCCAGCAGCTTAGCACTAGGACAGGGTGGTAGGACCTACGAGCAGTACTTC. This translates into CASSLALGQGGRTYEQYF.

The chain has TRBV9 and TRBJ2-7; TRBD2 might be the D (6 bases). Germline values: CDR1 SGDLS, CDR2 YYNGEE. The germline V and J ends were trimmed by 2 bases and 5 bases, with 11 bases remaining between them. The CDR3 is 13 residues long. As DNA, the CDR3 is TGTGCCAGCAGCGTTGGAGGGTTGAACGAGCAGTACTTC. Its protein is CASSVGGLNEQYF.

The chain carries TRBV6-5 and TRBJ2-1; no clear D. The CDR3 covers 13 residues. Per germline, CDR1 MNHEY and CDR2 SVGAGI. V lost 2 bases to trimming and J lost 10 bases, with 12 bases between them. CDR3 amino acids: CASSYEPKLEQFF. For the CDR3, the DNA is TGTGCCAGCAGTTACGAGCCCAAGCTCGAGCAGTTCTTC.

This clone was counted only a few times. This rearrangement joins TRBV7-2 to TRBJ2-4; tentatively, D is TRBD2 (5 bases). This CDR3 spans 19 amino acids. The ends were cut back, 5 bases at V and 5 bases at J, with 28 bases in the middle. Per germline, CDR1 SGHTA and CDR2 FQGNSA. The DNA of the CDR3 is TGTGCCAGCAGCGCCACTCCATGGGCGGGTGGGAGTTCTCAAAACATTCAGTACTTC. It specifies CASSATPWAGGSSQNIQYF.

V and J are TRBV6-1 and TRBJ1-4; D possibly corresponds to TRBD1 (5 bases). Trimming left V 6 bases short and J 5 bases short, with 10 bases between. Germline CDR1 reads MNHNS; CDR2 reads SASEGT. The CDR3 has 13 amino acids. The CDR3 sequence is CASRRTPNEKLFF. CDR3 coding DNA: TGTGCCAGCAGGCGGACACCCAATGAAAAACTGTTTTTT.

The chain is built from TRBV7-9 and TRBJ2-1; 10 bases match TRBD2. Unmatched junction bases numbered 8, after V lost 0 bases and J lost 6 bases. The CDR3 extends over 17 amino acids. The germline V gene has CDR1 SEHNR and CDR2 FQNEAQ (reference sequence). The CDR3, as DNA: TGTGCCAGCAGCTTAGCGTCGGCTAGCGGGAGTCGCAATGAGCAGTTCTTC. Translated: CASSLASASGSRNEQFF.

The rearrangement joins TRBV7-2 to TRBJ1-1; tentatively, D is TRBD1 (5 bases). Germline CDR1 reads SGHTA; CDR2 reads FQGNSA. V lost 1 base to trimming and J lost 4 bases, with 10 bases between them. This CDR3 is 14 amino acids long. The CDR3 sequence is CASSLVGAVTEAFF. CDR3 DNA sequence: TGTGCCAGCAGCTTAGTAGGGGCGGTCACTGAAGCTTTCTTT.

The chain is built from TRBV5-4 and TRBJ2-1, with D possibly being TRBD2 (6 bases). CDR1 and CDR2 from the germline V gene are SGHNT and YYREEE (reference sequence). V shed 4 bases and J shed 4 bases, with 15 bases lying between them. CDR3 length: 15 amino acids. The CDR3: CASSTREREYNEQFF. The CDR3 coding sequence is TGTGCCAGCAGCACCCGGGAGAGGGAGTACAATGAGCAGTTCTTC.

Only a few counts were recorded for this clone. The chain joins TRBV19 to TRBJ1-2, with D perhaps matching TRBD1 (6 bases). The length of the CDR3 is 13 residues. Between the trimmed V and J ends, which lost 3 bases and 3 bases, there was a span of 8 bases. From germline, CDR1 is LNHDA and CDR2 SQIVND (reference sequence). CDR3 protein: CASSIDRYYGYTF. The CDR3 DNA reads as TGTGCCAGTAGTATCGACAGGTACTATGGCTACACCTTC.